The 10 T cell receptor beta chains listed next were all sequenced from one sample in a study of siplizumab effects on memory and regulatory T cells. Generated by immunoSEQ multiplex PCR, the TCRdb table keeps only in-frame clones and is missing some. Among approximately 120,000 clones, just over 90% were seen once, and the ten largest hold about 0.78%. The sequencing input was Tregs sorted from blood. Receptors were obtained from a human donor in good health.

The genes are TRBV12-5 and TRBJ2-1, with 10 bases aligning to TRBD1. This CDR3 comprises 18 residues. After removal of 0 bases from V and 0 bases from J, the junction contained 5 bases not matched to a gene. In germline, CDR1 is LGHNT, CDR2 FRNRAP. For the CDR3, the DNA is TGTGCTAGTGGTTTGGTATTTGGGACAGGGGTCTCCTACAATGAGCAGTTCTTC. Translated: CASGLVFGTGVSYNEQFF.

The chain recombines TRBV7-8 with TRBJ2-3; tentatively, D is TRBD2 (5 bases). From germline, CDR1 is SGHVS and CDR2 FQNEAQ. V dropped 0 bases and J dropped 1 base, with 5 bases sitting between them. This CDR3 is 14 amino acids long. CDR3 DNA sequence: TGTGCCAGCAGCTTAGCTAGCGGCACAGATACGCAGTATTTT. Translation gives CASSLASGTDTQYF.

The chain recombines TRBV10-3 with TRBJ2-6; no reliable D call. The length of the CDR3 is 14 residues. CDR1 is ENHRY and CDR2 is SYGVKD in the germline V gene. The V end was cut by 3 bases, the J end by 0 bases, with 3 bases between. The CDR3 coding sequence is TGTGCCATCAGTGACAGCTCTGGGGCCAACGTCCTGACTTTC. As protein: CAISDSSGANVLTF.

V usage is TRBV28 and J usage is TRBJ1-1, with D perhaps matching TRBD1 (6 bases). The CDR3 is made up of 14 amino acids. Between the trimmed V and J ends, which lost 3 bases and 1 base, there was a span of 9 bases. Looked up from germline, CDR1 is MDHEN and CDR2 is SYDVKM. The CDR3 region is CASSFTGANTEAFF. The CDR3 nucleotides read TGTGCCAGCAGTTTTACGGGGGCGAACACTGAAGCTTTCTTT.

The chain combines TRBV9 with TRBJ2-7, with D perhaps matching TRBD1 (5 bases). Germline CDR1 SGDLS, CDR2 YYNGEE. V gave up 4 bases and J gave up 2 bases, with 13 bases separating them. This CDR3 is 14 amino acids long. The CDR3 DNA sequence: TGTGCCAGCAGCCCGGACATTGAAGCCTACGAGCAGTACTTC. Protein product: CASSPDIEAYEQYF.

This rearrangement joins TRBV5-1 to TRBJ1-2; TRBD1 matches 10 bases. The CDR3 sequence is 15 residues long. The germline V gene has CDR1 SGHRS and CDR2 YFSETQ. Trimming removed 2 bases from V and 2 bases from J; junction bases left unmatched: 3. CDR3 DNA: TGCGCCAGCAGCTTCGGACAGGGGGGGAACTATGGCTACACCTTC. It translates to CASSFGQGGNYGYTF.

This clone showed up just a few times. The V gene is TRBV19, the J gene TRBJ2-3; tentatively, D is TRBD1 (5 bases). The V gene's germline CDR1 is LNHDA and CDR2 SQIVND (reference sequence). Trimming removed 4 bases at V and 8 bases at J, with 13 bases between. This CDR3 has 13 amino acids. CDR3 DNA sequence: TGTGCCAGTAGTACACAATCCCAGGGTACGCAGTATTTT. Translation: CASSTQSQGTQYF.

This chain connects TRBV5-1 to TRBJ2-1, with 13 bases fitting TRBD2. V gave up 4 bases and J gave up 9 bases; unmatched junction bases: 7. CDR1 and CDR2 from the germline V gene are SGHRS and YFSETQ. This CDR3 comprises 15 residues. For the CDR3, the DNA is TGCGCCAGCAGCATCGGACTAGCGGGAGTGGCTGAGCAGTTCTTC. Translated, it gives CASSIGLAGVAEQFF.

V gene TRBV18 combines with J gene TRBJ1-4; D remains unclear. The CDR3 length is 16 residues. Trimming removed 3 bases from V and 5 bases from J, with 16 bases in between. Germline loops: CDR1 KGHSH, CDR2 LQKENI. The CDR3 DNA follows: TGTGCCAGCTCACCTATCGGACGAGCCGGGAATGAAAAACTGTTTTTT. Its translation is CASSPIGRAGNEKLFF.

The chain employs TRBV18 and TRBJ2-1, with TRBD1 as a possible D gene (6 bases). The CDR3 extends over 16 amino acids. Trimming left V 3 bases short and J 8 bases short, with 20 bases between. Germline lookup yields CDR1 KGHSH and CDR2 LQKENI. This chain's CDR3 is CASSPNRDTRLDEQFF. The DNA for the CDR3 is TGTGCCAGCTCACCCAACCGGGACACCAGATTGGATGAGCAGTTCTTC.